The 5 T cell receptor beta chains listed next were all sequenced from one sample in a study of low-dose radiotherapy and immunotherapy resistance in tumors. TRAV- and TRBV-specific primers primed first-strand cDNA, covering alpha and beta chains. TCR amplification involved around 22 PCR cycles with a constant-region primer and V-primer adapter. TCRdb re-analysed the reads in MiXCR, keeping a single row per CDR3 protein. Altogether about 11,000 distinct CDR3 sequences are present, 65% being singletons, with the ten largest covering approximately 10%. The receptors were sampled from a human donor with advanced metastatic prostate, ovarian, gallbladder or colorectal cancer (not recorded which). This table probably holds off-target reads from a library built for another chain.

This clonotype was seen a few times. The rearrangement uses TRBV28 and TRBJ2-3; D gene ambiguous. Germline V gives CDR1 MDHEN, CDR2 SYDVKM. Trimming took 2 bases from V and 6 from J, leaving 6 bases between them. The CDR3 has 12 residues. The CDR3 coding sequence is TGTGCCAGCAGTTTAACCGGCGATACGCAGTATTTT. This gives the protein CASSLTGDTQYF. Supplemented by reference TRBV28 and TRBJ2-3, the full variable domain reads DVKVTQSSRYLVKRTGEKVFLECVQDMDHENMFWYRQDPGLGLRLIYFSYDVKMKEKGDIPEGYSVSREKKERFSLILESASTNQTSMYLCASSLTGDTQYFGPGTRLTVL.

J is TRBJ1-1 and V is TRBV12-3 or TRBV12-4; no definite D call. The ends were cut back, 5 bases at V and 1 base at J, with 8 bases in the middle. The CDR3 runs 13 residues. CDR3: CASSLRWNTEAFF. The CDR3 DNA sequence: TGTGCCAGCAGTCTAAGATGGAACACTGAAGCTTTCTTT.

This clonotype was detected only a few times. The rearrangement uses TRBV19 and TRBJ1-2; 7 bases align to TRBD1. Germline CDR1 reads LNHDA; CDR2 reads SQIVND (reference sequence). The CDR3 is made up of 13 amino acids. The ends lost 7 bases at V and 10 bases at J; junction bases unmatched: 12. CDR3 in amino acids: CASTPGGAAHYTF. The CDR3 DNA sequence: TGTGCCAGTACCCCAGGGGGGGCGGCTCACTACACCTTC.

The chain carries TRBV12-3 or TRBV12-4 and TRBJ1-1; D remains ambiguous. This CDR3 region has 13 residues. V lost 3 bases and J 7 bases, leaving 12 bases between the germline ends. CDR3 sequence (DNA): TGTGCCAGCAGTTTGGGCCCTCTTATTGAAGCTTTCTTT. The encoded protein is CASSLGPLIEAFF.

This clonotype was observed a handful of times. The chain is built from TRBV5-1 and TRBJ2-1; the D call may be TRBD1 or TRBD2 (5 bases each). Germline V gives CDR1 SGHRS, CDR2 YFSETQ. V was pared by 0 bases and J by 0 bases, with 7 bases between. The CDR3 loop spans 15 amino acids. The CDR3 region is CASSLEGSSYNEQFF. The CDR3 DNA reads TGCGCCAGCAGCTTGGAGGGGAGCTCCTACAATGAGCAGTTCTTC.